This entry lists 14 T cell receptor beta chains sequenced from one sample in a study of blood T cells in healthy people across ages. Together with a sample-barcoded 5' primer, a J-beta primer mix was included in a second PCR lasting about 6 to 11 cycles. TCRdb independently ran MiXCR on the 5' RACE reads; one entry per CDR3 protein. The repertoire holds 600,000 to 1,000,000 distinct CDR3 sequences, with roughly 64% as singletons. The source material was blood. Source of these receptors: a man aged 30 to 45 in good health.

This clonotype has just one count. The V and J genes are TRBV7-2 and TRBJ2-1; the D is unclear. This CDR3 region has 16 residues. The V end lost 0 bases, the J end lost 0 bases, and 9 bases lay between the germline ends. Germline CDR1 is SGHTA and CDR2 is FQGNSA. Here the CDR3 DNA reads TGTGCCAGCAGCTTAGCGCCTGAGAGCTCCTACAATGAGCAGTTCTTC. Translating it yields CASSLAPESSYNEQFF.

The V gene is TRBV20-1, the J gene TRBJ2-5; weak D call: TRBD1 (6 bases). The J call is uncertain, as TRBJ2-1 better fits the DNA end. The germline CDR1 and CDR2 sequences are DFQATT and SNEGSKA (reference sequence). CDR3 length equals 19 residues. The CDR3 protein is CSARSGGPWGHPTQETQFF. CDR3 DNA: TGCAGTGCCCGAAGTGGGGGCCCATGGGGTCACCCGACCCAAGAGACCCAGTTCTTC.

The chain employs TRBV7-8 and TRBJ2-1, with TRBD2 matching 14 bases. V gave up 0 bases and J gave up 3 bases; unmatched junction bases: 1. CDR3 length equals 17 residues. The germline V gene encodes CDR1 SGHVS and CDR2 FQNEAQ. The chain's CDR3 is CASSLAGLAGVYNEQFF. CDR3 sequence (DNA): TGTGCCAGCAGCTTAGCGGGACTAGCGGGAGTCTACAATGAGCAGTTCTTC.

The chain is built from TRBV7-8 and TRBJ2-5, with unresolved D. The V end lost 5 bases, the J end lost 1 base, and 14 bases lay between the germline ends. CDR1 and CDR2 from the germline V gene are SGHVS and FQNEAQ. The CDR3 is 15 residues long. DNA for the CDR3: TGTGCCAGCAGCGACACCCGACGATTCCAAGAGACCCAGTACTTC. Protein product: CASSDTRRFQETQYF.

There are a few counts of this clonotype. V is TRBV29-1 and J is TRBJ2-6, with 9 nucleotides matching TRBD1. In germline, CDR1 is SQVTM, CDR2 ANQGSEA. J was trimmed by 1 base and V by 5 bases; bases with no gene match: 3. The CDR3 runs to 15 residues. CDR3 DNA: TGCAGCGTTAGGACAGGGGAATCTGGGGCCAACGTCCTGACTTTC. It codes for CSVRTGESGANVLTF.

This clonotype was counted ten times or more. V usage is TRBV2 and J usage is TRBJ1-2; TRBD1 matches 9 bases. Germline V gene sequence: CDR1 SNHLY, CDR2 FYNNEI. J lost 4 bases, V lost 7 bases, and 10 bases had no gene match. The CDR3 consists of 15 residues. CDR3 loop: CASNNPGQGTYGYTF. The CDR3 nucleotides are TGTGCCAGCAACAACCCCGGACAGGGGACCTATGGCTACACCTTC.

The chain joins TRBV20-1 to TRBJ2-7, with 11 bases identical to TRBD2. The J segment lost 5 bases and the V segment lost 4 bases, leaving 7 bases of the junction unmatched. CDR3 size: 14 residues. Germline CDR1 and CDR2: DFQATT and SNEGSKA (reference sequence). This chain's CDR3 is CSAKTSGIWHEQYF. The CDR3 DNA reads as TGCAGTGCTAAGACTAGCGGGATCTGGCACGAGCAGTACTTC.

CDR3 in DNA: TGTGCCAGCAGTAACATCGGGGGGGCCCTCTTCAATGAGCAGTTCTTC. Encoded protein: CASSNIGGALFNEQFF. The chain couples TRBV27 to TRBJ2-1, with 8 bases identical to TRBD2. Per germline, CDR1 MNHEY and CDR2 SMNVEV (reference sequence). With 5 bases clipped from V and 6 bases from J, the junction kept 12 bases outside the gene matches. The CDR3 loop spans 16 amino acids.

The chain couples TRBV28 to TRBJ2-1, with TRBD2 matching over 11 bases. Germline V gene lookup returns CDR1 MDHEN and CDR2 SYDVKM. The CDR3 is 15 amino acids. V was clipped by 5 bases and J by 4 bases; unmatched bases: 4. This chain's CDR3 is CASSRLAGPYNEQFF. The CDR3 coding sequence is TGTGCCAGCAGTCGACTAGCGGGACCGTACAATGAGCAGTTCTTC.

V gene TRBV6-6 combines with J gene TRBJ2-5, with 7 positions matching TRBD2. V shed 2 bases, J shed 11 bases, and the junction held 11 bases outside the gene matches. This CDR3 is 14 amino acids long. In germline, CDR1 is MNHNY, CDR2 SVGAGI (reference sequence). CDR3 nucleotide sequence: TGTGCCAGCAGTTACCCATTGGCGGGAGTAGAGCAGTACTTC. This sequence encodes CASSYPLAGVEQYF.

The chain has TRBV4-2 and TRBJ2-3; the match to TRBD2 covers 13 bases. The ends lost 3 bases at V and 5 bases at J; junction bases unmatched: 8. CDR1 and CDR2 from the germline V gene are LGHNA and YNFKEQ. The CDR3 loop spans 17 amino acids. Here the CDR3 reads CASSHELWTSGRDTQYF. DNA of the CDR3: TGTGCCAGCAGCCACGAGCTGTGGACTAGCGGGAGAGATACGCAGTATTTT.

The chain joins TRBV11-2 to TRBJ2-7, with D perhaps TRBD1 (5 bases). V was shortened by 11 bases and J by 3 bases, with 17 bases between the two germline ends. This CDR3 has 13 residues. Germline V gene lookup returns CDR1 SGHAT and CDR2 FQNNGV. For the CDR3, the DNA is TGTGCCGGCGGACACAGTGCCCTCTACGAGCAGTACTTC. The encoded protein is CAGGHSALYEQYF.

This clonotype occurred once. The chain recombines TRBV5-1 with TRBJ2-1, with D perhaps assigned TRBD1 or TRBD2 (5 bases each). CDR3 length: 15 amino acids. The V gene lost 0 bases and the J gene lost 6 bases, with 13 bases spanning the gap. The germline V gene has CDR1 SGHRS and CDR2 YFSETQ. In DNA, the CDR3 is TGCGCCAGCAGCTTGGGTGGGGGAACGCTCAATGAGCAGTTCTTC. It is translated as CASSLGGGTLNEQFF.

A single count supports this clonotype. The chain employs TRBV7-2 and TRBJ2-7, with a weak D call TRBD2 (6 bases). Germline values: CDR1 SGHTA, CDR2 FQGNSA. V lost 0 bases and J lost 6, with 12 bases in between. CDR3 length: 14 amino acids. The chain's CDR3 is CASSLALGGPEQYF. The CDR3 DNA follows: TGTGCCAGCAGCTTAGCCCTGGGGGGTCCCGAGCAGTACTTC. The entire variable domain, with the rest obtained from reference TRBV7-2 and TRBJ2-7, is as follows: GAGVSQSPSNKVTEKGKDVELRCDPISGHTALYWYRQSLGQGLEFLIYFQGNSAPDKSGLPSDRFSAERTGGSVSTLTIQRTQQEDSAVYLCASSLALGGPEQYFGPGTRLTVT.